The 18 T cell receptor beta chains in this list originate from one sample, sequenced in a study of blood T cell repertoires in COVID-19. Sequenced by immunoSEQ multiplex PCR; TCRdb stores in-frame clones only, minus some. This sample carries approximately 60,000 clones, 65% to 85% of them seen once, and the ten largest clones take under 8%. Input material: peripheral blood. The origin of the receptors is a human donor in a cohort sampled during active COVID-19.

The chain couples TRBV9 to TRBJ1-4; D possibly corresponds to TRBD1 (6 bases). In germline, CDR1 is SGDLS, CDR2 YYNGEE. Trimming removed 4 bases from V and 0 bases from J, with 13 bases in between. The CDR3 runs to 16 residues. The CDR3 reads CASSTRTDATNEKLFF. In nucleotides, the CDR3 is TGTGCCAGCAGCACGAGGACAGACGCAACTAATGAAAAACTGTTTTTT.

This rearrangement joins TRBV7-9 to TRBJ2-5; D possibly corresponds to TRBD1 (6 bases). The CDR3 runs 15 residues. Per germline, CDR1 SEHNR and CDR2 FQNEAQ (reference sequence). V was cut by 3 bases and J by 0 bases, with 11 bases left in between. This CDR3 is CASSFRQGYQETQYF. The CDR3 DNA sequence: TGTGCCAGCAGCTTTCGTCAGGGGTACCAAGAGACCCAGTACTTC.

The CDR3 reads CASKGAKDTQYF. Written as DNA, the CDR3 is TGTGCCAGCAAGGGGGCGAAAGATACGCAGTATTTT. This chain joins TRBV11-3 and TRBJ2-3; the match to TRBD1 covers 7 bases. This CDR3 comprises 12 residues. Germline V CDR1 and CDR2: SGHNT, YENEEA. The J segment lost 5 bases and the V segment lost 7 bases, leaving 3 bases of the junction unmatched. The full variable domain, with the rest looked up from reference TRBV11-3 and TRBJ2-3, is EAGVVQSPRYKIIEKKQPVAFWCNPISGHNTLYWYLQNLGQGPELLIRYENEEAVDDSQLPKDRFSAERLKGVDSTLKIQPAELGDSAVYLCASKGAKDTQYFGPGTRLTVL.

The chain is built from TRBV5-6 and TRBJ1-5, with TRBD1 matching over 8 bases. The V gene end was trimmed by 3 bases and the J gene end by 6 bases; junction bases not matched to a gene: 11. CDR1 and CDR2 from the germline V gene are SGHDT and YYEEEE. The CDR3 is made up of 16 amino acids. The CDR3 DNA sequence: TGTGCCAGCAGCTCCTTCGACAGGGGAGGGAGTCAGCCCCAGCATTTT. Translating it yields CASSSFDRGGSQPQHF.

The rearrangement joins TRBV10-3 to TRBJ2-1; D unclear. CDR3 length equals 13 residues. The V gene's germline CDR1 is ENHRY and CDR2 SYGVKD. V was cut by 5 bases and J by 5 bases, with 10 bases left in between. The CDR3 is CAISWSAHNEQFF. As DNA, the CDR3 is TGTGCCATCAGTTGGAGCGCACACAATGAGCAGTTCTTC.

The genes are TRBV5-4 and TRBJ2-2; a weak D match, TRBD1 (5 bases). This CDR3 has 16 amino acids. V lost 0 bases and J lost 0, with 9 bases in between. Per the germline V gene, CDR1 is SGHNT and CDR2 is YYREEE (reference sequence). CDR3 protein: CASSLGQISNTGELFF. In nucleotides, the CDR3 is TGTGCCAGCAGCTTGGGACAGATTTCGAACACCGGGGAGCTGTTTTTT.

This chain links TRBV14 with TRBJ2-7; D might be TRBD1 (6 bases). V dropped 4 bases and J dropped 6 bases, with 13 bases sitting between them. In germline, CDR1 is SGHDN, CDR2 FVKESK. CDR3 length: 13 residues. The CDR3 loop is CASSPIQGGEQYF. DNA for the CDR3: TGTGCCAGCAGCCCCATACAGGGCGGCGAGCAGTACTTC.

The chain links TRBV18 to TRBJ2-4; the D gene is possibly TRBD2 (6 bases). The germline CDR1 and CDR2 sequences are KGHSH and LQKENI. The CDR3 has 17 residues. Deletions cut 2 bases from V and 1 base from J, with 15 bases between. DNA of the CDR3: TGTGCCAGCTCACCAACGTCGGGGAGGAGGGCCAAAAACATTCAGTACTTC. This translates into CASSPTSGRRAKNIQYF.

The gene calls are TRBV5-8 and TRBJ2-1; D is possibly TRBD1 (6 bases). From germline, CDR1 is SGHTS and CDR2 YDEGEE. V was shortened by 4 bases and J by 7 bases, with 9 bases between the two germline ends. The CDR3 length is 12 residues. The CDR3 nucleotides read TGTGCCAGCAGCATAACAGGGAATGAGCAGTTCTTC. It is translated as CASSITGNEQFF.

The chain employs TRBV4-2 and TRBJ2-3; D may be TRBD2 (6 bases). This CDR3 has 18 residues. V lost 3 bases, J lost 0 bases, and 19 bases lay in between. CDR1 is LGHNA, CDR2 YNFKEQ, per germline. CDR3 coding DNA: TGTGCCAGCAGCCAGGCTGGGACTGCCTTTCTGAGCACAGATACGCAGTATTTT. It translates to CASSQAGTAFLSTDTQYF.

This chain uses TRBV6-5 with TRBJ2-7; D remains ambiguous. Germline-derived CDR1 and CDR2 are MNHEY and SVGAGI. The V end lost 0 bases, the J end lost 2 bases, and 8 bases lay between the germline ends. The CDR3 contains 14 residues. The CDR3 protein is CASSYSHTAYEQYF. CDR3 coding DNA: TGTGCCAGCAGTTACTCGCACACCGCCTACGAGCAGTACTTC.

The genes are TRBV28 and TRBJ1-2, with D possibly matching TRBD1 (5 bases). Germline V gene lookup returns CDR1 MDHEN and CDR2 SYDVKM. Trimming stripped 7 bases from V and 3 bases from J, with 9 bases between. The CDR3 is made up of 12 amino acids. CDR3 sequence reads: CASTTGDYGYTF. The CDR3 nucleotides are TGTGCCAGCACTACGGGGGACTATGGCTACACCTTC.

The chain has TRBV19 and TRBJ1-3; D is unresolved. Germline loops: CDR1 LNHDA, CDR2 SQIVND (reference sequence). The CDR3 contains 14 residues. V shed 7 bases and J shed 0 bases, with 10 bases lying between them. In nucleotides, the CDR3 is TGTGCCAGTACCTCGTCCGGCTCTGGAAACACCATATATTTT. It yields the protein CASTSSGSGNTIYF.

This sequence joins TRBV5-1 and TRBJ1-1, with 8 bases lining up with TRBD1. The germline V gene has CDR1 SGHRS and CDR2 YFSETQ. The CDR3 is 14 amino acids. Trimming cost V 7 bases and J 1 base; bases outside gene matches: 6. The CDR3 loop is CASRKGTGNTEAFF. In DNA, the CDR3 is TGCGCCAGCCGGAAAGGGACAGGGAACACTGAAGCTTTCTTT.

The chain uses TRBV27 and TRBJ2-7; TRBD1 aligns across 8 bases. Germline CDR1 MNHEY, CDR2 SMNVEV (reference sequence). This CDR3 is 15 amino acids long. Trimming at V came to 5 bases and at J to 3 bases, leaving 9 bases not matched to a gene. The CDR3 loop is CASSLHGRGLYEQYF. For the CDR3, the DNA is TGTGCCAGCAGTCTCCATGGCAGGGGGCTCTACGAGCAGTACTTC.

The chain has TRBV7-9 and TRBJ1-1; D remains ambiguous. The CDR3 has 12 residues. Trimming took 5 bases from V and 5 from J, leaving 9 bases between them. Germline CDR1 is SEHNR and CDR2 is FQNEAQ (reference sequence). This CDR3 reads CASSRGLTEAFF. As DNA, the CDR3 is TGTGCCAGCAGCCGAGGGTTGACTGAAGCTTTCTTT.

J is TRBJ1-2 and V is TRBV18, with 7 nucleotides matching TRBD1. The germline V gene encodes CDR1 KGHSH and CDR2 LQKENI. J was trimmed by 1 base and V by 8 bases; bases with no gene match: 10. There are 15 residues in the CDR3. CDR3 region: CASQTSGTVNYGYTF. The CDR3, as DNA: TGTGCCAGCCAGACGTCCGGGACAGTTAACTATGGCTACACCTTC.

The V and J genes are TRBV10-1 and TRBJ2-1; TRBD1 agrees at 9 bases. The CDR3 extends over 15 amino acids. Germline CDR1 is WNHNN and CDR2 is SYGVQD (reference sequence). J gave up 7 bases and V 3 bases, and 7 bases lay outside the gene matches. Here the CDR3 reads CASSEWGQGRNEQFF. CDR3 bases: TGCGCCAGCAGTGAATGGGGACAGGGTAGGAATGAGCAGTTCTTC.